The TCR beta chain described here comes from a study of blood T cell repertoires in COVID-19. Study in general: The samples span acute and convalescent COVID-19 from the United States, Italy and Spain.

Repertoires were generated with immunoSEQ multiplex PCR, while TCRdb's copy carries only in-frame clones and drops some. Of approximately 240,000 clones in the sample, about four fifths are singletons; the top ten hold roughly 1.3%. Germline trimming cut 5 bases from V and 7 bases from J; bases unmatched to any gene: 8. Looked up from germline, CDR1 is LNHDA and CDR2 is SQIVND (reference sequence). The CDR3 loop spans 16 amino acids. The TCR was taken from a middle-aged woman with acute COVID-19. The chain carries TRBV19 and TRBJ2-1, with 13 bases matching TRBD2. Sequencing was carried out using PBMCs or T cells enriched from blood (not recorded which). The CDR3 sequence: CASSLQTSGRRNEQFF. Here the CDR3 DNA reads TGTGCCAGTAGTCTCCAGACTAGCGGGAGGAGGAATGAGCAGTTCTTC.